The clone carrying this T cell receptor beta chain was recorded a few times. The data were obtained in a study of shared T cell receptors in the human thymus. The CDR3 sequence is 14 residues long. Per the germline V gene, CDR1 is SEHNR and CDR2 is FQNEAQ (reference sequence). The V and J ends lost 5 bases and 6 bases respectively, with 16 bases between them. Produced via immunoSEQ multiplex PCR; TCRdb's table is partial and in-frame only. The sample holds roughly 560,000 clones, approximately 80% seen once. These data were also reused for a study on human thymus T cells. That work states: Resections that were taken during corrective heart surgery supplied the thymus tissue. Among thymic and blood repertoires, usage of V and J genes appeared biased. There were highly overlapping thymic repertoires among unrelated individuals, as related research reported.

Material: thymocytes. This TCR was recovered from a boy under two years old with a congenital heart defect. The rearrangement links TRBV7-9 to TRBJ1-1; D remains unclear. This CDR3 reads CASSPTGDVPEAFF. Written as DNA, the CDR3 is TGTGCCAGCAGCCCGACCGGGGATGTGCCTGAAGCTTTCTTT.